A selection of T cell receptor beta chains follows, all from one sample in a study of blood T cells in healthy people across ages. TCRdb redid the calling of the 5' RACE reads with MiXCR, one entry per CDR3 protein. This table holds 2 million or so distinct CDR3 sequences, 49% found once. Sequenced sample: blood. These receptors all come from a woman in her thirties or forties in good health. Both conserved end residues are part of each CDR3. The D gene is left open where the match is weak. Where a row states a size, it is once, few, many or the class of an expanded clone; other rows omit it.

J: TRBJ1-2; size: few; D: TRBD1; V: TRBV5-1; length: 15; CDR3: CASSLNRGVTDGYTF; DNA: TGCGCCAGCAGCTTAAACAGGGGGGTTACGGATGGCTACACCTTC
J: TRBJ2-3; size: .; D: .; V: TRBV6-4; length: 14; CDR3: CASSATGSTDTQYF; DNA: TGTGCCAGCAGTGCTACGGGGAGCACAGATACGCAGTATTTT
J: TRBJ2-7; size: few; D: .; V: TRBV20-1; length: 14; CDR3: CSASVGGGTYEQYF; DNA: TGCAGTGCTAGTGTTGGCGGCGGAACCTACGAGCAGTACTTC
J: TRBJ2-5; size: few; D: TRBD2; V: TRBV10-3; length: 16; CDR3: CAISEPGGGSEETQYF; DNA: TGTGCCATCAGTGAGCCGGGGGGGGGAAGCGAAGAGACCCAGTACTTC
J: TRBJ1-1; size: .; D: .; V: TRBV27; length: 14; CDR3: CASSLAEMNTEAFF; DNA: TGTGCCAGCAGTTTAGCTGAGATGAACACTGAAGCTTTCTTT
J: TRBJ2-7; size: .; D: .; V: TRBV20-1; length: 16; CDR3: CSATDRRRRSSYGQYF; DNA: TGCAGTGCTACTGACAGAAGGCGCCGGAGCTCCTACGGGCAGTACTTC
J: TRBJ2-1; size: .; D: .; V: TRBV5-1; length: 12; CDR3: CVSSLDRNEQFF; DNA: TGCGTCAGCAGCTTGGACCGTAATGAGCAGTTCTTC
J: TRBJ2-5; size: .; D: .; V: TRBV20-1; length: 15; CDR3: CSAATKGGEWKTQYF; DNA: TGCAGTGCCGCAACCAAGGGGGGGGAGTGGAAGACCCAGTACTTC
J: TRBJ2-5; size: .; D: .; V: TRBV3-1; length: 18; CDR3: CASSQTPTREMGLETQYF; DNA: TGTGCCAGCAGCCAGACCCCCACCCGGGAGATGGGATTAGAGACCCAGTACTTC
J: TRBJ2-5; size: .; D: .; V: TRBV3-1; length: 15; CDR3: CASSPWEAAMRTQYF; DNA: TGTGCCAGCAGCCCGTGGGAAGCAGCGATGAGGACCCAGTACTTC
J: TRBJ2-1; size: once; D: .; V: TRBV5-5; length: 14; CDR3: CASSLEKGPGEQFF; DNA: TGTGCCAGCAGCTTGGAGAAGGGCCCGGGTGAGCAGTTCTTC
J: TRBJ2-4; size: .; D: TRBD1; V: TRBV6-5; length: 19; CDR3: CASSYRAGGAGLAKSIQYF; DNA: TGTGCCAGCAGTTACCGTGCAGGGGGCGCGGGTTTGGCCAAAAGCATTCAGTACTTC
J: TRBJ2-5; size: .; D: TRBD2; V: TRBV3-1; length: 14; CDR3: CASNGGAAGETQYF; DNA: TGTGCCAGCAACGGGGGGGCCGCAGGGGAGACCCAGTACTTC
J: TRBJ2-1; size: few; D: .; V: TRBV15; length: 16; CDR3: CATSRGGTSLINEQFF; DNA: TGTGCCACCAGCAGAGGCGGGACAAGCCTGATCAATGAGCAGTTCTTC
J: TRBJ2-1; size: .; D: .; V: TRBV2; length: 13; CDR3: CASSDVGDNEQFF; DNA: TGTGCCAGCAGTGATGTAGGGGACAATGAGCAGTTCTTC
J: TRBJ1-6; size: .; D: TRBD1; V: TRBV2; length: 13; CDR3: CASDRVVNSPLHF; DNA: TGTGCCAGCGACAGGGTTGTTAATTCACCCCTCCACTTT
J: TRBJ1-6; size: .; D: .; V: TRBV28; length: 14; CDR3: CASWQGGGYSPLHF; DNA: TGTGCCAGCTGGCAGGGCGGGGGGTATTCACCCCTCCACTTT
J: TRBJ2-3; size: few; D: TRBD2; V: TRBV4-2; length: 16; CDR3: CASSQHTSGGTDTQYF; DNA: TGTGCCAGCAGCCAACACACTAGCGGGGGAACAGATACGCAGTATTTT
J: TRBJ1-2; size: few; D: .; V: TRBV4-2; length: 14; CDR3: CASSQVGGFDGYTF; DNA: TGTGCCAGCAGCCAAGTCGGGGGGTTCGATGGCTACACCTTC
J: TRBJ1-2; size: .; D: .; V: TRBV11-2; length: 15; CDR3: CASSQTKGVVYGYTF; DNA: TGTGCCAGCAGCCAGACTAAAGGGGTCGTCTATGGCTACACCTTC
J: TRBJ2-5; size: .; D: TRBD1; V: TRBV24-1; length: 15; CDR3: CATSDRTGGSNGQYF; DNA: TGTGCCACCAGTGATCGGACAGGGGGAAGCAACGGGCAGTACTTC
J: TRBJ1-5; size: few; D: .; V: TRBV12-3/TRBV12-4; length: 13; CDR3: CASSFREDQPQHF; DNA: TGTGCCAGCAGTTTTCGCGAGGATCAGCCCCAGCATTTT
J: TRBJ1-4; size: .; D: .; V: TRBV4-1; length: 17; CDR3: CASSQPSGALTNEKLFF; DNA: TGCGCCAGCAGCCAACCTTCGGGAGCACTGACTAATGAAAAACTGTTTTTT
J: TRBJ2-7; size: many; D: .; V: TRBV5-5; length: 12; CDR3: CASSFPASEQYF; DNA: TGTGCCAGCAGCTTTCCCGCTTCCGAGCAGTACTTC
J: TRBJ2-1; size: .; D: TRBD2; V: TRBV9; length: 15; CDR3: CASTTGLAGGHEQFF; DNA: TGTGCCAGCACCACAGGACTAGCGGGGGGGCATGAGCAGTTCTTC
J: TRBJ2-5; size: .; D: .; V: TRBV6-5; length: 16; CDR3: CASSYSRLAMMETQYF; DNA: TGTGCCAGCAGTTACTCGCGCCTAGCGATGATGGAGACCCAGTACTTC
J: TRBJ2-5; size: .; D: TRBD1; V: TRBV4-3; length: 16; CDR3: CASSPGQGAGSNEQYF; DNA: TGCGCCAGCAGCCCGGGACAGGGGGCGGGAAGCAATGAGCAGTACTTC
J: TRBJ2-5; size: .; D: .; V: TRBV6-6; length: 15; CDR3: CASSYAETRQETQYF; DNA: TGTGCCAGCAGTTATGCCGAGACGCGGCAAGAGACCCAGTACTTC
J: TRBJ1-4; size: .; D: .; V: TRBV6-6; length: 14; CDR3: CASNLGRTNEKLFF; DNA: TGTGCCAGCAACTTAGGCAGGACTAATGAAAAACTGTTTTTT
J: TRBJ1-1; size: few; D: .; V: TRBV28; length: 14; CDR3: CASSLVGENTEAFF; DNA: TGTGCCAGCAGTTTAGTCGGAGAGAACACTGAAGCTTTCTTT
J: TRBJ2-5; size: .; D: TRBD2; V: TRBV12-3/TRBV12-4; length: 16; CDR3: CASSPAGAGRQETQYF; DNA: TGTGCCAGCAGCCCGGCGGGAGCGGGACGGCAAGAGACCCAGTACTTC
J: TRBJ2-3; size: few; D: TRBD2; V: TRBV7-6; length: 17; CDR3: CASSSGLAGGPVDTQYF; DNA: TGTGCCAGCAGCTCCGGGCTAGCGGGGGGGCCGGTAGATACGCAGTATTTT
J: TRBJ2-5; size: .; D: .; V: TRBV5-1; length: 15; CDR3: CASTPRGGEEETQYF; DNA: TGCGCCAGCACCCCGAGAGGGGGTGAAGAGGAGACCCAGTACTTC
J: TRBJ1-2; size: few; D: .; V: TRBV27; length: 14; CDR3: CASSLFRGLDGYTF; DNA: TGTGCCAGCAGTTTATTCAGGGGCCTCGATGGCTACACCTTC
J: TRBJ2-1; size: .; D: TRBD1; V: TRBV14; length: 16; CDR3: CASSHYRGPTYNEQFF; DNA: TGTGCCAGCAGCCACTACAGGGGCCCGACCTACAATGAGCAGTTCTTC
J: TRBJ1-6; size: .; D: .; V: TRBV4-3; length: 15; CDR3: CASSQDSPYNSPLHF; DNA: TGCGCCAGCAGTCAAGACAGTCCCTATAATTCACCCCTCCACTTT
J: TRBJ2-3; size: .; D: .; V: TRBV20-1; length: 12; CDR3: CSAWTAPDTQYF; DNA: TGCAGTGCTTGGACAGCGCCAGATACGCAGTATTTT
J: TRBJ2-7; size: .; D: .; V: TRBV5-1; length: 16; CDR3: CASSLGSGLNSYEQYF; DNA: TGCGCCAGCAGCTTGGGGTCGGGACTGAACTCCTACGAGCAGTACTTC
J: TRBJ1-6; size: few; D: TRBD1; V: TRBV12-3/TRBV12-4; length: 16; CDR3: CASSTTGSSYNSPLHF; DNA: TGTGCCAGCAGTACGACAGGGAGCTCCTATAATTCACCCCTCCACTTT
J: TRBJ2-1; size: once; D: TRBD2; V: TRBV9; length: 15; CDR3: CASSDRGGAGNEQFF; DNA: TGTGCCAGCAGCGATCGCGGGGGGGCTGGCAATGAGCAGTTCTTC
J: TRBJ2-5; size: few; D: TRBD2; V: TRBV7-2; length: 17; CDR3: CASSPQTSGGPSGTQYF; DNA: TGTGCCAGCAGCCCTCAGACTAGCGGGGGCCCTTCGGGGACCCAGTACTTC
J: TRBJ1-5; size: many; D: .; V: TRBV6-2/TRBV6-3; length: 17; CDR3: CASSYSGFVRSIQPQHF; DNA: TGTGCCAGCAGTTACAGCGGGTTTGTTCGTTCTATTCAGCCCCAGCATTTT
J: TRBJ2-5; size: .; D: TRBD2; V: TRBV11-2; length: 17; CDR3: CASSLDFGGAAQETQYF; DNA: TGTGCCAGCAGCTTAGATTTCGGGGGGGCAGCCCAAGAGACCCAGTACTTC
J: TRBJ1-4; size: .; D: .; V: TRBV28; length: 13; CDR3: CASGRIGNEKLFF; DNA: TGTGCCAGCGGTAGAATTGGTAATGAAAAACTGTTTTTT
J: TRBJ2-3; size: .; D: .; V: TRBV6-5; length: 14; CDR3: CASSYIGDTDTQYF; DNA: TGTGCCAGCAGTTACATAGGGGACACAGATACGCAGTATTTT
J: TRBJ1-2; size: few; D: .; V: TRBV5-5; length: 12; CDR3: CASSFQSYGYTF; DNA: TGTGCCAGCAGCTTCCAATCCTATGGCTACACCTTC
J: TRBJ1-5; size: .; D: .; V: TRBV10-3; length: 15; CDR3: CAISASTGNNQPQHF; DNA: TGTGCCATCAGTGCCTCGACAGGAAATAATCAGCCCCAGCATTTT
J: TRBJ2-3; size: .; D: .; V: TRBV3-1; length: 15; CDR3: CASSQKGLLTDTQYF; DNA: TGTGCCAGCAGCCAAAAGGGACTCCTCACAGATACGCAGTATTTT
J: TRBJ2-1; size: .; D: .; V: TRBV7-2; length: 16; CDR3: CASRLIGKKSSGEQFF; DNA: TGTGCCAGCAGGCTCATTGGAAAGAAGTCCTCCGGTGAGCAGTTCTTC
J: TRBJ2-1; size: .; D: TRBD1; V: TRBV7-9; length: 16; CDR3: CASSLAPGQGDNEQFF; DNA: TGTGCCAGCAGCTTAGCCCCGGGACAGGGGGACAATGAGCAGTTCTTC
J: TRBJ2-1; size: .; D: .; V: TRBV27; length: 14; CDR3: CASNSAGVRNEQFF; DNA: TGTGCCAGCAATTCCGCTGGGGTACGCAATGAGCAGTTCTTC
J: TRBJ1-2; size: .; D: .; V: TRBV29-1; length: 17; CDR3: CSVERWGRGKSNYGYTF; DNA: TGCAGCGTTGAACGGTGGGGACGGGGCAAATCGAACTATGGCTACACCTTC
J: TRBJ2-5; size: .; D: TRBD2; V: TRBV6-2/TRBV6-3; length: 15; CDR3: CASSYQRGGQETQYF; DNA: TGTGCCAGCAGTTACCAGCGGGGGGGCCAAGAGACCCAGTACTTC